This TCR beta chain was sequenced in a study of T-cell reconstitution after alpha-beta-depleted transplantation in children. V was shortened by 0 bases and J by 4 bases, with 15 bases between the two germline ends. This CDR3 has 16 amino acids. Germline CDR1 SGHRS, CDR2 YFSETQ. A library of TCRbeta sequences, prepared with unique molecular identifiers, was generated. From the PCR reads, TCRdb called clonotypes with MiXCR, one entry per CDR3 protein. The sample includes 210,000 or so distinct CDR3 sequences, approximately 10% of them seen just once. This clonotype was counted ten times or more. The J gene is TRBJ2-3, the V gene TRBV5-1, with unresolved D. This receptor was obtained from a child in the first two years of life with acute myeloid leukemia, due to receive a stem cell transplant. Sample: PBMCs, taken before TCRalphabeta/CD19-depleted stem cell transplant. CDR3 loop: CASSLVLRQGADTQYF. CDR3 DNA: TGCGCCAGCAGCTTGGTTCTGCGCCAAGGCGCAGATACGCAGTATTTT.